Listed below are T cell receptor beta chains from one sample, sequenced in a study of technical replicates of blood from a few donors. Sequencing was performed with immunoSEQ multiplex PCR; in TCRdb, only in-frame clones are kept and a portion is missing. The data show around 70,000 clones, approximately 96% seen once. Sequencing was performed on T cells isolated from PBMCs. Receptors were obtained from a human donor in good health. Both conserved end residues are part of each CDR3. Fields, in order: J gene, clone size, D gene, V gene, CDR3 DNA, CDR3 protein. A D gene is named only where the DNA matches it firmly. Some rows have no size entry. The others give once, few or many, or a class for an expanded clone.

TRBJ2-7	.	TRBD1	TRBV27	TGTGCCACCAAACAGGGGGAAAATTACGAGCAGTACTTC	CATKQGENYEQYF
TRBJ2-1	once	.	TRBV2	TGTGCCAGCAGTGACAGGGGAGAGCAGTTCTTC	CASSDRGEQFF
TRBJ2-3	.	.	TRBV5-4	TGTGCCAGCAGCTTGGACGGGTCTAGCACAGATACGCAGTATTTT	CASSLDGSSTDTQYF
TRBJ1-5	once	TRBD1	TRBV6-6	TGTGCCAGCAGTAAGACAGGGGGCAGTCAGCCCCAGCATTTT	CASSKTGGSQPQHF
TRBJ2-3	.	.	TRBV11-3	TGTGCCAGCAGCGTCCCCCTGGCGGGCGCCATGTCAGATACGCAGTATTTT	CASSVPLAGAMSDTQYF
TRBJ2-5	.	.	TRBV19	TGTGCCAGTAGTCCGCGGACAGTCGGGGAGACCCAGTACTTC	CASSPRTVGETQYF
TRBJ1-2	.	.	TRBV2	TGTGCCAGCAGAACCGACAGATGGGGTGGCTACACCTTC	CASRTDRWGGYTF
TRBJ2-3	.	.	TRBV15	TGTGCCACCAGCGCCCGGAGCACAGATACGCAGTATTTT	CATSARSTDTQYF
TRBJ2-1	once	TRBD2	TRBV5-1	TGCGCCAGCAGTTCGTTTTTAGCGGGAGCAAGAGGCTCCTACAATGAGCAGTTCTTC	CASSSFLAGARGSYNEQFF
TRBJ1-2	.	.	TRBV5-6	TGTGCCAGCAGCTTGCTCTTCTATGTGGGGCTCTTCGGCTACACCTTC	CASSLLFYVGLFGYTF
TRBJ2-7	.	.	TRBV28	TGTGCCAGCAGTTTTGCTTCCAGGGACGAGCAGTACTTC	CASSFASRDEQYF
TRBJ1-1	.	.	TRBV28	TGTGCCAGCAGTTTGGACAGATACACTGAAGCTTTCTTT	CASSLDRYTEAFF
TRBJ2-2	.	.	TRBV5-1	TGCGCCAGCAGCTTGCGCGGGGCATCTCCTAACACCGGGGAGCTGTTTTTT	CASSLRGASPNTGELFF
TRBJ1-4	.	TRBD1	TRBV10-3	TGTGCCATCAGCCCCGACAGGGTCGGAGAAAAACTGTTTTTT	CAISPDRVGEKLFF
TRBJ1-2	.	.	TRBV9	TGTGCCAGCAGCGTAGAATCCGACTATGGCTACACCTTC	CASSVESDYGYTF
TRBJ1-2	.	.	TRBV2	TGTGCCAGCAGTGAAGTAGCGGCAGAGCCCTTCTATGGCTACACCTTC	CASSEVAAEPFYGYTF
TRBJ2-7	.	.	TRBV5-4	TGTGCCAGCAGCTTGGGGTCCCAGGGTTACGAGCAGTACTTC	CASSLGSQGYEQYF
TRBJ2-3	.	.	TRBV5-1	TGCGCCAGCAGCTTGGCTACAGTTACAGATACGCAGTATTTT	CASSLATVTDTQYF
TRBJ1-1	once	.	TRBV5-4	TGTGCCAGCAGCTCACCCAGGGAGAACACTGAAGCTTTCTTT	CASSSPRENTEAFF
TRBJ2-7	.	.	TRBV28	TGTGCCAGCATCCGGACACTGAACTCCTACGAGCAGTACTTC	CASIRTLNSYEQYF
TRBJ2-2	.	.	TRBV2	TGTGCCAGCAGTGCGGCGGGCTTGAACACCGGGGAGCTGTTTTTT	CASSAAGLNTGELFF
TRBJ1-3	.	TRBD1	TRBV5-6	TGTGCCAGCAGCCCTGGACAGGGGTTTATAAACACCATATATTTT	CASSPGQGFINTIYF
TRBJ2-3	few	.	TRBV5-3	TGTGCCAGAAGCTTCAGAACGCCTAGCACAGATACGCAGTATTTT	CARSFRTPSTDTQYF
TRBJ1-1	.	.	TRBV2	TGTGCCAGCAGTTTTTATCCTCAGGGGAATACTGAAGCTTTCTTT	CASSFYPQGNTEAFF
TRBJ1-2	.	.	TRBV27	TGTGCCAGCAGTTTACGGTCAGCGGATGGCTACACCTTC	CASSLRSADGYTF
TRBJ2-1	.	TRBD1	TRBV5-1	TGCGCCAGCAGCTCCGGACAGGGGCAATACAATGAGCAGTTCTTC	CASSSGQGQYNEQFF
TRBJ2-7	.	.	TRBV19	TGTGCCAGTAGTATGGTCGGCAGGGTCTACGAGCAGTACTTC	CASSMVGRVYEQYF
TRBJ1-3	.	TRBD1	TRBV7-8	TGTGCCAGCAGCCCGCTGCGACAGGGGGCTCAAGGAAACACCATATATTTT	CASSPLRQGAQGNTIYF
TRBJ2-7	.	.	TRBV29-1	TGCAGCGCAAGAGGTCGATACGAGCAGTACTTC	CSARGRYEQYF
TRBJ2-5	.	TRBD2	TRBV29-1	TGCAGCGTCGTTCCTTATGGACTAGCGGGTCAAGAGACCCAGTACTTC	CSVVPYGLAGQETQYF
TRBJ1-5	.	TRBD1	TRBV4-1	TGCGCCAGCAGCCTATATGACAGGGTTGGGAATCAGCCCCAGCATTTT	CASSLYDRVGNQPQHF
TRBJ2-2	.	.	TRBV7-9	TGTGCCAGCAGCTTATACAACGGGGAGCTGTTTTTT	CASSLYNGELFF
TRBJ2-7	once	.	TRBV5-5	TGTGCCAGCAGCTTATCCGGTTACGAGCAGTACTTC	CASSLSGYEQYF
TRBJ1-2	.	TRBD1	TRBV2	TGTGCCAGCAGGCCCGGGACAGGGGGCGACTATGGCTACACCTTC	CASRPGTGGDYGYTF
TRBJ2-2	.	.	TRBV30	TGTGCCTGGGAGGCCGGGGAGCTGTTTTTT	CAWEAGELFF
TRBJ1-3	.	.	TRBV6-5	TGTGCCAGCAGTTTTACAGGGGGAAACACCATATATTTT	CASSFTGGNTIYF
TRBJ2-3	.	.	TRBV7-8	TGTGCCAGCAGCTCCAGGGGGGTCCGGCTTCGAGATACGCAGTATTTT	CASSSRGVRLRDTQYF
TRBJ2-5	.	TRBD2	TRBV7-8	TGTGCCAGCAGCTCGGGAGGCCAAGAGACCCAGTACTTC	CASSSGGQETQYF
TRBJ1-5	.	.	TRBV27	TGTGCCAGCGCCAAAGGGGCTAATCAGCCCCAGCATTTT	CASAKGANQPQHF
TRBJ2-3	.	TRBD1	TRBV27	TGTGCCAGCACCCTCGGGACAGGGGGCACAGATACGCAGTATTTT	CASTLGTGGTDTQYF
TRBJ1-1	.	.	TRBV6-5	TGTGCCAGCAGTTCCCCGGGTGGCGCCACTGAAGCTTTCTTT	CASSSPGGATEAFF
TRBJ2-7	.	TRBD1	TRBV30	TGTGCCTGGGGGACAGGGGGCTACGAGCAGTACTTC	CAWGTGGYEQYF
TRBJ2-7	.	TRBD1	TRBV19	TGTGCCAGTAGCCTTCAGACAGGGGCAGGAGAGCAGTACTTC	CASSLQTGAGEQYF
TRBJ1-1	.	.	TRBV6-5	TGTGCCAGCAGCCCGAGAAAGAACACTGAAGCTTTCTTT	CASSPRKNTEAFF
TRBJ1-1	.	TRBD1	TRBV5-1	TGCGCCAGCAGCGCGGACAGGATGAACACTGAAGCTTTCTTT	CASSADRMNTEAFF
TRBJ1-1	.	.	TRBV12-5	TGTGCTAGTGGCCACGGGTACGCTGAAGCTTTCTTT	CASGHGYAEAFF
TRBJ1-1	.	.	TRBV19	TGTGCCAGTAGTATAGGGTTACCGGCTGAAGCTTTCTTT	CASSIGLPAEAFF
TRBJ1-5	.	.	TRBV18	TGTGCCAGCTCACCACGCTCAGGCAGCAATCAGCCCCAGCATTTT	CASSPRSGSNQPQHF